This TCR beta chain was recorded in a study of blood T cell repertoires in COVID-19. V lost 6 bases to trimming and J lost 7 bases, with 15 bases between them. Germline loops: CDR1 MNHEY, CDR2 SVGAGI. The CDR3 extends over 13 amino acids. Sequenced by immunoSEQ multiplex PCR; TCRdb stores in-frame clones only, minus some. The sample yields about 120,000 clones, 75% to 90% seen once. The sequencing sample was made of peripheral blood. The source is a man younger than 45 with acute or convalescent COVID-19. The rearrangement links TRBV6-5 to TRBJ1-1; TRBD1 is a possible D gene (5 bases). This CDR3 is CASSYDRKLEAFF. Here the CDR3 DNA reads TGTGCCAGCAGCTACGACAGAAAGCTTGAAGCTTTCTTT.